The source of this T cell receptor beta chain is a study of blood T cell repertoires in COVID-19 (TCRdb year 2020). Looking at the study overall: Samples from collaborators originated in the United States, Italy and Spain and spanned both the acute and convalescent phases of COVID-19. Samples were obtained from the ongoing ImmuneRACE study (first 160 participants) and from 950 to 1,500 subjects provided by 6 global collaborators. A freely available public database, intended as a resource for researchers studying the immune response to SARS-CoV-2, is where the repertoires were released. Deeply sampled blood TCRbeta repertoires from subjects exposed to, actively infected with, or recovered from COVID-19 were included in the dataset. A de-identified subject ID, COVID-19 status, age in years and sex were almost always included in the sample metadata. The prospective study material was composed of cDNA or gDNA derived from T cells, B-cell-depleted T cells, or PBMCs. HLA class I and class II types, where available, came from metadata supplied by the sample provider rather than from assay-based typing.

About this clone itself: No cognate antigen has been identified for it. No base quality values were provided; no much bigger clone lies one nucleotide off.

One collaborating source in Seattle enrolled patients during active infection and followed them longitudinally through the course of disease. Each collaborating institution followed its own protocols to collect whole blood in K2EDTA tubes. For TCRbeta analysis, collaborator samples were shipped as frozen whole blood, as isolated PBMCs, or as DNA extracted from either sample type. Summary of the overall study and its limitations: Clinical and demographic metadata were provided uncurated, with the amount varying by source and participant.

TCRbeta CDR3 regions were amplified from genomic DNA using the immunoSEQ Assay, a bias-controlled multiplex PCR. Processing in the source paper ran as follows. The number of nucleated cells in each sample was estimated by amplification of reference gene primers within the assay. Sequence reads were collapsed and filtered to measure the absolute abundance of every unique TCRbeta CDR3 rearrangement. Productive Simpson clonality was computed per sample as the square root of Simpson's diversity index over productive rearrangements. TCRdb obtained this table from immuneACCESS and retained in-frame rearrangements with V and J assigned. These tables miss some clones; where compared with another copy, unresolved V genes account for less than half of the shortfall, and the remainder is unexplained. The V and J calls and clone size were taken over from that table, and D and trimming were inferred from the DNA. The sample table lists roughly 280,000 clones, about 87% of them with a count of one. Of the sample, more than 4.5% falls within the top ten clones.

Spanning cysteine to phenylalanine, the CDR3 consists of 14 amino acids. Only the CDR3 part of the read is kept: 42 bases, read in frame from the first base. Clipping removes 3 bases from V and 5 bases from J, with 4 as the unmatched junction base count. CDR1 ENHRY and CDR2 SYGVKD are derived from the germline V gene. The chain uses TRBV10-3 and TRBJ2-5, and TRBD2 matches 9 of the central bases. Sequenced material: peripheral blood. This receptor was taken from a woman aged 60-70 years with COVID-19, enrolled during active disease. DNA sequence: TGTGCCATCAGTGAAAGGCGGGAGGGGGAGACCCAGTACTTC. The translation is CAISERREGETQYF.